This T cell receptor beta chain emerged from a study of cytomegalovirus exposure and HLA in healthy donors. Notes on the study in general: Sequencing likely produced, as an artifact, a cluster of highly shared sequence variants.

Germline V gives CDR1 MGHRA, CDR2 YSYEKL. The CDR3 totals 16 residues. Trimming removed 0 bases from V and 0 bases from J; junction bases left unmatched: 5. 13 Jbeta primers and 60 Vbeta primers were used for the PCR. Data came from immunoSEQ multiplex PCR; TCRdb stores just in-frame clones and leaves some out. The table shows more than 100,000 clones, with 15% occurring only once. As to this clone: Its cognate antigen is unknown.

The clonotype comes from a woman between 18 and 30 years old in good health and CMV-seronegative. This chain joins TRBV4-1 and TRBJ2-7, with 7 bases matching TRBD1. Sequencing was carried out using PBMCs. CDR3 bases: TGCGCCAGCAGCCAAGATTACGGGACAGTCTCCTACGAGCAGTACTTC. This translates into CASSQDYGTVSYEQYF.